This TCR beta chain was recovered during a study of Tregs in tolerant kidney transplant recipients. The protocol was immunoSEQ multiplex PCR, while the TCRdb copy is restricted to in-frame clones and leaves out a portion. The data hold approximately 60,000 clones, with 95% to 98% observed a single time. V dropped 7 bases and J dropped 9; count of bases not matched to a gene: 11. CDR1 is MNHNS, CDR2 SASEGT, per germline. This CDR3 comprises 14 residues. V usage is TRBV6-1 and J usage is TRBJ2-1; TRBD1 agrees at 8 bases. Sequenced here: Tregs from blood, sampled before the transplant. The source is a human donor who received a combined kidney and bone marrow transplant. The CDR3 is CASTRTGSTTEQFF. CDR3 coding DNA: TGTGCCAGCACCAGGACAGGGTCTACCACTGAGCAGTTCTTC.